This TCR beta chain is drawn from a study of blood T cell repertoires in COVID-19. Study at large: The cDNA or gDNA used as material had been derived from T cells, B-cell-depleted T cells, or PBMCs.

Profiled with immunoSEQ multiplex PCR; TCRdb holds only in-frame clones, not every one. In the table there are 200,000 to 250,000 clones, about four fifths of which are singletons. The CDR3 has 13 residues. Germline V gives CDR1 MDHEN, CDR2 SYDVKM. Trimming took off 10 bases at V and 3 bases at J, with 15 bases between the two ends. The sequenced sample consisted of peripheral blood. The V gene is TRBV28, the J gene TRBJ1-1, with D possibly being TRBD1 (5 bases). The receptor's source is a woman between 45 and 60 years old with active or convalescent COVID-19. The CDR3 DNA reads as TGTGCCACCTGCCTCGACAGCTACACTGAAGCTTTCTTT. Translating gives CATCLDSYTEAFF. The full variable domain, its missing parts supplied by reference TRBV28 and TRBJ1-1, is DVKVTQSSRYLVKRTGEKVFLECVQDMDHENMFWYRQDPGLGLRLIYFSYDVKMKEKGDIPEGYSVSREKKERFSLILESASTNQTSMYLCATCLDSYTEAFFGQGTRLTVV.